One TCR beta chain is described in this entry. Unmatched junction bases numbered 7, after V lost 3 bases and J lost 2 bases. Germline loops: CDR1 DFQATT, CDR2 SNEGSKA (reference sequence). The CDR3 length is 16 residues. These data come from a study of blood T cell repertoires in COVID-19. Study at large: Samples representing acute and convalescent COVID-19 were sourced from the United States, Italy and Spain. PBMCs, B-cell-depleted T cells, or T cells provided the cDNA or gDNA that made up the material.

Source study methods: Reference gene primer amplification in the assay estimated nucleated cell counts. The table came from immunoSEQ multiplex PCR; TCRdb's copy has only in-frame clones and leaves some out. The DNA was the basis for D and trimming; V, J and clone size are from that table. This sample has approximately 90,000 clones, with more than 75% found just once. The receptor was isolated from a human donor in a cohort sampled during active COVID-19. Sequencing was done on a sample of peripheral blood. The chain recombines TRBV20-1 with TRBJ1-5; 10 bases agree with TRBD1. The CDR3 is CSASGDRGGGNQPQHF. In nucleotides, the CDR3 is TGCAGTGCTAGTGGGGACAGGGGAGGGGGCAATCAGCCCCAGCATTTT.